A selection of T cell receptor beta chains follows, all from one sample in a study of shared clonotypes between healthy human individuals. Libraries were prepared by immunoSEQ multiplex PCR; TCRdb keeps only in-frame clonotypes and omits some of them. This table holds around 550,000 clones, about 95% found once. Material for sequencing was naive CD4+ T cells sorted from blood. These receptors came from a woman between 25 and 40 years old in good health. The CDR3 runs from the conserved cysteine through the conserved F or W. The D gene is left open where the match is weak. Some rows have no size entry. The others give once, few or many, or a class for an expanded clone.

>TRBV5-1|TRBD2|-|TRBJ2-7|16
TGCGCCAGCAGCTCGGGACTAGCGGGAGATCTGAGGGAGCAGTACTTC
CASSSGLAGDLREQYF
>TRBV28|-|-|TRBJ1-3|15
TGTGCCAGCAGCCAGAGACAGATCTCTGGAAACACCATATATTTT
CASSQRQISGNTIYF
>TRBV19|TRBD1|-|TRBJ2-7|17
TGTGCCAGTAGTAAAACGGTCGACAGGGTTTCCTCCTACGAGCAGTACTTC
CASSKTVDRVSSYEQYF
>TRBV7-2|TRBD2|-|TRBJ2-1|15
TGTGCCAGCAGCTTACGGTCTAGCGGCTACAATGAGCAGTTCTTC
CASSLRSSGYNEQFF
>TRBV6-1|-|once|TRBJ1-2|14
TGTGCCAGCAGTGAAGCGAAAACAGCCTATGGCTACACCTTC
CASSEAKTAYGYTF
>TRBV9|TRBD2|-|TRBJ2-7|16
TGTGCCAGCAGCGTAGCACTAGCGGGGACTACCTACGAGCAGTACTTC
CASSVALAGTTYEQYF
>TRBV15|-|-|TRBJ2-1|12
TGTGCCACCAGCAGAGACCGACTGGAGCAGTTCTTC
CATSRDRLEQFF
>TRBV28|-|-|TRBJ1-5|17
TGTGCCAGCAGTCATCGATACAGGGAGAGAGGCAATCAGCCCCAGCATTTT
CASSHRYRERGNQPQHF
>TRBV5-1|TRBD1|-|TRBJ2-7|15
TGCGCCAGCAGCCCCTGGGACAGAGCATCCCACGAGCAGTACTTC
CASSPWDRASHEQYF
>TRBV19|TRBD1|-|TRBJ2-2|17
TGTGCCAGTAGTGCCGATAACCAGGGGGCCAACACCGGGGAGCTGTTTTTT
CASSADNQGANTGELFF
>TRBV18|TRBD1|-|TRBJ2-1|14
TGTGCCAGCTCACCGGGACAGGGATACAATGAGCAGTTCTTC
CASSPGQGYNEQFF
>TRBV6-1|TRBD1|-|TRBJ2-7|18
TGTGCCAGCAGTGATAGGTTTTTCGGGACAGGAGATTCCTACGAGCAGTACTTC
CASSDRFFGTGDSYEQYF
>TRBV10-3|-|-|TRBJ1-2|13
TGTGCCATCAGCGGCTTAATAAGGGATGGCTACACCTTC
CAISGLIRDGYTF
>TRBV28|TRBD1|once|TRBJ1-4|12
TGTGCCTTACAGGGGGCAGATGAAAAACTGTTTTTT
CALQGADEKLFF
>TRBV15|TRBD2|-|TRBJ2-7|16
TGTGCCACCAGCATTGGACTTACTAGCGGGAGTGTCGAGCAGTACTTC
CATSIGLTSGSVEQYF
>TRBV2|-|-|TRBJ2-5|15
TGTGCCAGCAGTGAAGGTTATGGGAGAACAGAGACCCAGTACTTC
CASSEGYGRTETQYF
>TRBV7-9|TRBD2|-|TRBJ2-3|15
TGTGCCAGCACCACCCCTAGCGGTTCCACAGATACGCAGTATTTT
CASTTPSGSTDTQYF
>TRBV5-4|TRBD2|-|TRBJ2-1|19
TGTGCCAGCAGCTTCACGATATTCATTAGCGGGAGCTCCTACAATGAGCAGTTCTTC
CASSFTIFISGSSYNEQFF
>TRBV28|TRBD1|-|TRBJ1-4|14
TGTGCCAGCACCCCAGGGGGGCGGGGAGAAAAACTGTTTTTT
CASTPGGRGEKLFF
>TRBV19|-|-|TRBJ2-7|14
TGTGCCAGTAGTCCGGGACACCCGATTCAGGGGCAGTACTTC
CASSPGHPIQGQYF
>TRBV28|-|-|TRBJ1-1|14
TGTGCCAGCAGTTATGGGGGCAAGGGCACTGAAGCTTTCTTT
CASSYGGKGTEAFF
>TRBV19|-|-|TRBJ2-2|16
TGTGCCAGTAGTACGGCGGCTGGGGGCGATAGCGGGGAGCTGTTTTTT
CASSTAAGGDSGELFF
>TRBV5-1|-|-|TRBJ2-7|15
TGCGCCAGCAGCCCTGGTGCTAGCATGTCCTACGAGCAGTACTTC
CASSPGASMSYEQYF
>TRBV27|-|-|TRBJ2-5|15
TGTGCCAGCAGTTTTAAGGGCTCGATATGGGAGACCCAGTACTTC
CASSFKGSIWETQYF
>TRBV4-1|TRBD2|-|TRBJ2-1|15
TGCGCCAGCAGCGGCGGGACTAACTCCTACAATGAGCAGTTCTTC
CASSGGTNSYNEQFF
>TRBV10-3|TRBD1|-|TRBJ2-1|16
TGTGCCATCAGGGGACAGGGGGCCTCCGACAGTGGAGAGCAGTTCTTC
CAIRGQGASDSGEQFF